This T cell receptor beta chain is drawn from a study of CD8 T cells in Susac syndrome. On the study more broadly: Sequenced Susac syndrome patients included more than five with clinically active disease and eight in remission. When blood was collected, patients with Susac syndrome were therapy-naive, were taking corticosteroids, or were receiving intravenous immunoglobulin alone.

CDR3 length: 16 residues. The V gene's germline CDR1 is GTSNPN and CDR2 SVGIG (reference sequence). V lost 6 bases to trimming and J lost 6 bases, with 23 bases between them. This clonotype appeared a few times. Sequencing of TCR beta was performed on blood CD8+ T cells and on blood CD4+ T cells. RNA totalling about 0.5 to 1 ug underwent reverse transcription with random hexamers. Across 54 Vbeta and 13 Jbeta, immunoSEQ multiplex PCR amplified TCR beta CDR3. Using its own MiXCR run on the immunoSEQ multiplex PCR reads, TCRdb lists one record per CDR3 protein. The data contain some 94,000 distinct CDR3 sequences, around 94% of them singletons.

This TCR derives from a human donor with Susac syndrome. The rearrangement joins TRBV30 to TRBJ2-2; either TRBD1 or TRBD2 may fit D (6 bases each). The specimen sequenced was CD4+ T cells from PBMCs. The CDR3 bases are TGTGCCTGCAGCACCCACAGGGACTTTGGTGCCGGGGAGCTGTTTTTT. It codes for CACSTHRDFGAGELFF.